This record covers a single T cell receptor beta chain. What it binds is not known. Sequenced by immunoSEQ multiplex PCR; TCRdb stores in-frame clones only, minus some. The table lists 13,000 to 15,000 clones, about 87% of them singletons. Germline CDR1 reads MNHEY; CDR2 reads SMNVEV (reference sequence). This CDR3 has 17 amino acids. After removal of 7 bases from V and 7 bases from J, the junction contained 20 bases not matched to a gene. This sample is drawn from a study of pediatric ulcerative colitis. Study observations and caveats: Clonal expansions reduced rectal repertoire diversity in acute severe colitis.

This TCR was recovered from a boy aged 5-17 years with moderate ulcerative colitis. The chain joins TRBV27 to TRBJ2-7; 9 bases match TRBD1. Source material: blood. The CDR3 nucleotides read TGTGCCAGCACACCCAACATCCGGGACAGGGTTTCTTTTGAGCAGTACTTC. Its protein product is CASTPNIRDRVSFEQYF.